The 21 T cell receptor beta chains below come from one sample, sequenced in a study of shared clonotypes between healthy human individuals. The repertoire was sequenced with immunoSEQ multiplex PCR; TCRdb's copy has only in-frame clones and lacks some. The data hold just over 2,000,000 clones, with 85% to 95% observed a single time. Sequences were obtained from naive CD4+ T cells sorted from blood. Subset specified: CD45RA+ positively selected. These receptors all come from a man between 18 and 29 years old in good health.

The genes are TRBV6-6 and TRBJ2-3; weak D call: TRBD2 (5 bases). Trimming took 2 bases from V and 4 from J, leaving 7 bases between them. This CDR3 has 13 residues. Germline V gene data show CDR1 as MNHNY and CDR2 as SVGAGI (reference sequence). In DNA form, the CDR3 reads TGTGCCAGCAGTTACGGGAGCCCAGATACGCAGTATTTT. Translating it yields CASSYGSPDTQYF.

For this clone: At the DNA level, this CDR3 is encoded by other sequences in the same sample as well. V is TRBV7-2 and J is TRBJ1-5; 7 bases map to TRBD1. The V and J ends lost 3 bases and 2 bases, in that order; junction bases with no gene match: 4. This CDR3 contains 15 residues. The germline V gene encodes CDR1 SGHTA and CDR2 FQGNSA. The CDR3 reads CASSFRQGGNQPQHF. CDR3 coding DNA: TGTGCCAGCAGCTTTAGACAGGGAGGCAATCAGCCCCAGCATTTT. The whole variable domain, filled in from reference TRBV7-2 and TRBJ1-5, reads GAGVSQSPSNKVTEKGKDVELRCDPISGHTALYWYRQSLGQGLEFLIYFQGNSAPDKSGLPSDRFSAERTGGSVSTLTIQRTQQEDSAVYLCASSFRQGGNQPQHFGDGTRLSIL.

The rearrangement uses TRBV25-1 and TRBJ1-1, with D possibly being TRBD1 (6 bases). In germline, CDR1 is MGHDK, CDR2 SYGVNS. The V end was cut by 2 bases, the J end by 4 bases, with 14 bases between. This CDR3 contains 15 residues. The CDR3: CASSEQQGRATEAFF. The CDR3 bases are TGTGCCAGCAGTGAACAACAGGGACGGGCCACTGAAGCTTTCTTT.

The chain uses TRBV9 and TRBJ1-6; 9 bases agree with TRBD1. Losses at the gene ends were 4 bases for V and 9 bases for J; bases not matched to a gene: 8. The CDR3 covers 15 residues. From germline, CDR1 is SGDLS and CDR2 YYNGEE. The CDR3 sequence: CASSPRTGESSPLHF. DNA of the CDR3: TGTGCCAGCAGCCCGAGGACAGGGGAGAGTTCACCCCTCCACTTT.

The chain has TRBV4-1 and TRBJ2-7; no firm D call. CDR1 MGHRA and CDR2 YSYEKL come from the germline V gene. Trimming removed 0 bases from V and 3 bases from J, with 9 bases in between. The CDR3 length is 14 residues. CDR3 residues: CASSQDWQNYEQYF. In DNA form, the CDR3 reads TGCGCCAGCAGCCAAGACTGGCAGAACTACGAGCAGTACTTC.

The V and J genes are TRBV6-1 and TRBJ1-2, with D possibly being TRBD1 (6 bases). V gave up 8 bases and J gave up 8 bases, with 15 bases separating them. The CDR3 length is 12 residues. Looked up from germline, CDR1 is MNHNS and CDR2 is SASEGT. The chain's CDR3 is CASEPGAGGYTF. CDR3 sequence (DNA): TGTGCCAGCGAGCCGGGGGCCGGCGGCTACACCTTC.

DNA for the CDR3: TGTGCCAGCAGGCCCACTAGGACAGAGAGAAAGGAGCAGTACTTC. Its translation is CASRPTRTERKEQYF. This sequence joins TRBV6-5 and TRBJ2-7, with TRBD1 as a possible D gene (6 bases). The V and J ends lost 6 bases and 7 bases respectively, with 22 bases between them. Germline-derived CDR1 and CDR2 are MNHEY and SVGAGI. This CDR3 is built from 15 residues.

This CDR3 is CASSPGTVRETQYF. The CDR3 DNA reads TGTGCCAGCAGCCCGGGGACAGTTAGGGAGACCCAGTACTTC. The chain recombines TRBV7-9 with TRBJ2-5, with TRBD1 identical over 7 bases. Trimming cost V 5 bases and J 5 bases; bases outside gene matches: 8. The germline gives CDR1 SEHNR, CDR2 FQNEAQ (reference sequence). The CDR3 loop spans 14 amino acids.

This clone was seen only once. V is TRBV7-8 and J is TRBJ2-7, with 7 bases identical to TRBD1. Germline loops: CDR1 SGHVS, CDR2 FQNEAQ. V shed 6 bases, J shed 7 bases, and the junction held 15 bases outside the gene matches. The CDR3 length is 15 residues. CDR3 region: CASRGTGVGAGEQYF. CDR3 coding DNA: TGTGCCAGCAGGGGAACAGGGGTTGGGGCTGGTGAGCAGTACTTC.

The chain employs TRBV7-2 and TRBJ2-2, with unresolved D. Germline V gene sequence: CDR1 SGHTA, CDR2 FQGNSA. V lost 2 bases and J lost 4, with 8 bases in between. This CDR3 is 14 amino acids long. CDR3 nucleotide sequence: TGTGCCAGCAGCTTAAGGGTGGGCACCGGGGAGCTGTTTTTT. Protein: CASSLRVGTGELFF.

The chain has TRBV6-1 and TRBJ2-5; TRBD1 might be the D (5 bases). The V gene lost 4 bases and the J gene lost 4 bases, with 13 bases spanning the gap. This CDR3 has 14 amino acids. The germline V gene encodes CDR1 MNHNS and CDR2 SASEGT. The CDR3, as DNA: TGTGCCAGCAGTGGGGGCAGGGTAAGAGAGACCCAGTACTTC. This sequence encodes CASSGGRVRETQYF.

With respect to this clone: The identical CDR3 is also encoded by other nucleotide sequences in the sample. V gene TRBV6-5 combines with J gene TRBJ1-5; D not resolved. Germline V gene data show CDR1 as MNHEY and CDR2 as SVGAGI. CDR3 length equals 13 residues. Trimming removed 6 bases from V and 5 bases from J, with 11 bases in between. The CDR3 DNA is TGTGCCAGCAGCCGGGGTCCTCATCAGCCCCAGCATTTT. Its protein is CASSRGPHQPQHF.

CDR3 bases: TGTGCCTGGAGTGGAGGGCAGGGGGCATTGGAGACCCAGTACTTC. Its translation: CAWSGGQGALETQYF. This chain uses TRBV30 with TRBJ2-5; 8 nucleotides match TRBD1. Per the germline V gene, CDR1 is GTSNPN and CDR2 is SVGIG (reference sequence). With 1 base clipped from V and 5 bases from J, the junction kept 9 bases outside the gene matches. The CDR3 consists of 15 residues.

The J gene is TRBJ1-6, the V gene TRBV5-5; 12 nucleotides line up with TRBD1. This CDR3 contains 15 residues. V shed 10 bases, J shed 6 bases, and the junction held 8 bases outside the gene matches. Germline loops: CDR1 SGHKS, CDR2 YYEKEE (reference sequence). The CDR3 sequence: CAASGQGAGNSPLHF. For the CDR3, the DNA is TGTGCCGCTTCGGGACAGGGGGCGGGTAATTCACCCCTCCACTTT.

CDR3 in amino acids: CASSPSGGAEAFF. CDR3 nucleotides: TGTGCCAGCAGCCCTTCAGGGGGAGCTGAAGCTTTCTTT. This chain connects TRBV2 to TRBJ1-1, with 7 bases that match TRBD1. Germline values: CDR1 SNHLY, CDR2 FYNNEI. CDR3 size: 13 residues. V shed 6 bases and J 6 bases; nucleotides not matched to a gene: 7.

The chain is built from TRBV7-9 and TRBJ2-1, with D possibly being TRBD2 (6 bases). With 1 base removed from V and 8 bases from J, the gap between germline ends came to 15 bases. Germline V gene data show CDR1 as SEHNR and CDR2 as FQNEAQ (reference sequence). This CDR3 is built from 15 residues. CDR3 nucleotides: TGTGCCAGCAGCTTAGGGAGGGCCTCTCCCTATGAGCAGTTCTTC. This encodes CASSLGRASPYEQFF.

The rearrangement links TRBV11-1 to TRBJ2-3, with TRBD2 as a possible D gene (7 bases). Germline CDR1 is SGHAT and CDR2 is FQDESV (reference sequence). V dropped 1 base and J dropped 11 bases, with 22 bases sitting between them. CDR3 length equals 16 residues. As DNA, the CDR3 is TGTGCCAGCAGCTTAGACGGGGGGCACTCCTCCGTTGAGCAGTATTTT. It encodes CASSLDGGHSSVEQYF.

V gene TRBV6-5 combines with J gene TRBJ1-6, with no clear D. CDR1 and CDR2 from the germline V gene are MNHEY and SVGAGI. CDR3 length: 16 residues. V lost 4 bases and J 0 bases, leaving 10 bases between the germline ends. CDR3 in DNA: TGTGCCAGCAGTTCCAGACTGAGCTCCTATAATTCACCCCTCCACTTT. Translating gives CASSSRLSSYNSPLHF.

CDR3 sequence reads: CASSRINSYEQYF. The CDR3, as DNA: TGTGCCAGCTCACGAATCAACTCCTACGAGCAGTACTTC. V gene TRBV18 combines with J gene TRBJ2-7; D remains unclear. Germline-derived CDR1 and CDR2 are KGHSH and LQKENI. V shed 4 bases and J shed 0 bases, with 7 bases lying between them. The CDR3 spans 13 residues.

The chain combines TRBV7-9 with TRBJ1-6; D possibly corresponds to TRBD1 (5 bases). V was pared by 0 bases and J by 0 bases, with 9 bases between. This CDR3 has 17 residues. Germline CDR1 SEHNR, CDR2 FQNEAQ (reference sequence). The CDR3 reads CASSLALGTSYNSPLHF. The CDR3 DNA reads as TGTGCCAGCAGCTTAGCGCTGGGGACCTCCTATAATTCACCCCTCCACTTT.

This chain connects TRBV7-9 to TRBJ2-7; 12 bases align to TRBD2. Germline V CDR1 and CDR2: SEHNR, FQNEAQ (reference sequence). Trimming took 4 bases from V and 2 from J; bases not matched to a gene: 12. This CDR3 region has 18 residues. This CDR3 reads CASSSTSGRARRTYEQYF. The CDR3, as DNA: TGTGCCAGCAGCTCGACTAGCGGGAGAGCCCGTCGAACCTACGAGCAGTACTTC.